A selection of T cell receptor beta chains follows, all from one sample in a study of blood T cell repertoires in COVID-19. Some clones are missing from TCRdb's copy, which holds only in-frame ones; the method was immunoSEQ multiplex PCR. The table includes 40,000 or so clones, roughly 88% detected once. The sample was peripheral blood. The receptors here all came from a human donor in a cohort sampled during active COVID-19. CDR3s leave out the opening cysteine and the closing phenylalanine or tryptophan. Fields, in order: V gene, D gene, J gene, CDR3 protein. D genes are given only for firm matches.

v_call: TRBV11-2; d_call: -; j_call: TRBJ1-4; cdr3_aa: ASSLLQKGKLF
v_call: TRBV18; d_call: TRBD1; j_call: TRBJ2-7; cdr3_aa: ASSPRQGAESYEQY
v_call: TRBV25-1; d_call: -; j_call: TRBJ1-1; cdr3_aa: ASSTDMNTEAF
v_call: TRBV19; d_call: TRBD1; j_call: TRBJ2-3; cdr3_aa: ASSPQGALTDTQY
v_call: TRBV28; d_call: -; j_call: TRBJ2-3; cdr3_aa: ASRTLTSTSTDTQY
v_call: TRBV6-6; d_call: -; j_call: TRBJ2-7; cdr3_aa: ASSPREGEQY
v_call: TRBV19; d_call: TRBD2; j_call: TRBJ2-1; cdr3_aa: ASSGLLAVYNEQF
v_call: TRBV13; d_call: -; j_call: TRBJ1-6; cdr3_aa: ASSLRGTTRNSPLH
v_call: TRBV7-9; d_call: -; j_call: TRBJ2-2; cdr3_aa: ASSLARGSGELF
v_call: TRBV6-5; d_call: TRBD2; j_call: TRBJ2-7; cdr3_aa: ASSHSGGGYEQY
v_call: TRBV6-5; d_call: -; j_call: TRBJ2-6; cdr3_aa: ASSYSGVGANVLT
v_call: TRBV7-2; d_call: TRBD1; j_call: TRBJ2-3; cdr3_aa: ASRPQVGGTTDTQY
v_call: TRBV19; d_call: -; j_call: TRBJ1-3; cdr3_aa: ASSILLLGNTIY
v_call: TRBV6-5; d_call: TRBD2; j_call: TRBJ2-5; cdr3_aa: ASRTSGGFKETQY
v_call: TRBV6-5; d_call: -; j_call: TRBJ1-2; cdr3_aa: ASTLPVGRLGGYT
v_call: TRBV19; d_call: -; j_call: TRBJ2-1; cdr3_aa: ASSLIKTAPGSDEQF
v_call: TRBV3-1/TRBV3-2; d_call: -; j_call: TRBJ2-7; cdr3_aa: ASRGQSEQY
v_call: TRBV24-1; d_call: TRBD2; j_call: TRBJ2-3; cdr3_aa: AVGTSGGVITDTQY
v_call: TRBV7-3; d_call: TRBD2; j_call: TRBJ2-1; cdr3_aa: ASSLISGGSNEQF
v_call: TRBV7-3; d_call: -; j_call: TRBJ1-6; cdr3_aa: ASSLTGGVTNSPLH
v_call: TRBV5-6; d_call: TRBD2; j_call: TRBJ2-2; cdr3_aa: ASSALAGGRTGELF
v_call: TRBV7-3; d_call: TRBD1; j_call: TRBJ1-6; cdr3_aa: ASSPNRGGNSPLH
v_call: TRBV19; d_call: -; j_call: TRBJ2-5; cdr3_aa: ASSATRRGETQY
v_call: TRBV19; d_call: -; j_call: TRBJ2-3; cdr3_aa: ASRRGAGTDTQY
v_call: TRBV19; d_call: -; j_call: TRBJ2-3; cdr3_aa: ASSTGGWADTQY
v_call: TRBV5-1; d_call: TRBD2; j_call: TRBJ2-5; cdr3_aa: ASSLVLAGGRQETQY
v_call: TRBV5-1; d_call: -; j_call: TRBJ1-1; cdr3_aa: ASSFDSSNTEAF
v_call: TRBV3-1/TRBV3-2; d_call: TRBD1; j_call: TRBJ2-2; cdr3_aa: ASSQERPGQGAYGELF
v_call: TRBV5-5; d_call: TRBD1; j_call: TRBJ2-7; cdr3_aa: ASTDRVGAYEQY
v_call: TRBV5-1; d_call: -; j_call: TRBJ2-1; cdr3_aa: ASSLRGINDEQF
v_call: TRBV2; d_call: TRBD1; j_call: TRBJ1-2; cdr3_aa: ATTRRGGNYGYT